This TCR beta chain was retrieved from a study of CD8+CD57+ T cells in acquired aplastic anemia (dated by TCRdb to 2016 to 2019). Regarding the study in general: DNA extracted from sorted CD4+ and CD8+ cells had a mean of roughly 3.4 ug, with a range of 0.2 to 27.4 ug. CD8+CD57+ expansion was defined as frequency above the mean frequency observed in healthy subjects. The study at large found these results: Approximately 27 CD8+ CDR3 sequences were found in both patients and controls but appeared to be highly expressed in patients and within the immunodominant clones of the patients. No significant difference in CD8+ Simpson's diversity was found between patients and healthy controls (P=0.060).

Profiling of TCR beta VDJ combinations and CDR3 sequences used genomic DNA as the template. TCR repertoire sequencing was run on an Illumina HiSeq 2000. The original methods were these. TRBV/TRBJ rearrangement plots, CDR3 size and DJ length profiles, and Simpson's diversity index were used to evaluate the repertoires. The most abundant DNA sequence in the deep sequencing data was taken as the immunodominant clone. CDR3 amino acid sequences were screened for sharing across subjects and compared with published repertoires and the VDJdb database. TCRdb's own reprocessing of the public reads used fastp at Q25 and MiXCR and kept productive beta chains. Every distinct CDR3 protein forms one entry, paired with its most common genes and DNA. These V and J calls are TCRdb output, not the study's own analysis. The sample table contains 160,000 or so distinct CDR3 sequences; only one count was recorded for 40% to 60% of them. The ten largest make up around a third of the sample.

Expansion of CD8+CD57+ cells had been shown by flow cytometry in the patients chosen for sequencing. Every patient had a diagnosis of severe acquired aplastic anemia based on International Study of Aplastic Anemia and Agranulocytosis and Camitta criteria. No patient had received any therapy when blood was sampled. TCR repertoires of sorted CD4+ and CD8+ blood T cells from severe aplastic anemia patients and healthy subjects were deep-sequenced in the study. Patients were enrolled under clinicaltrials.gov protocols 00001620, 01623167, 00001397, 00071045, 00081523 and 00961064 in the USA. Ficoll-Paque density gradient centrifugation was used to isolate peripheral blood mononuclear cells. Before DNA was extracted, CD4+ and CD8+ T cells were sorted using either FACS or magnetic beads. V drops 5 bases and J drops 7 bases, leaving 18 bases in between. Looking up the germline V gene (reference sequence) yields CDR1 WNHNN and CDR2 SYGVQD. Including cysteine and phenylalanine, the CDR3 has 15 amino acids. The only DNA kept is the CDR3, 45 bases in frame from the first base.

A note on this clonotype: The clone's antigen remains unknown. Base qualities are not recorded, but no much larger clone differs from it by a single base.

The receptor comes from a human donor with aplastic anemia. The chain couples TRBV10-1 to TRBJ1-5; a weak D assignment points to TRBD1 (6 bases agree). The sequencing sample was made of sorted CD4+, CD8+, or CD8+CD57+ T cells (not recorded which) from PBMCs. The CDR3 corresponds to CASSLSTGGGQPQHF. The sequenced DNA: TGCGCCAGCAGTTTATCGACCGGGGGCGGACAGCCCCAGCATTTT.